This T cell receptor (beta chain) stems from a study of cytomegalovirus exposure and HLA in healthy donors. Study context: Genetic ancestry analysis placed about 80% of the 300 to 500 donors that were genotyped in the Caucasian-associated cluster. Study outcomes and limitations: A prior analysis recorded that most TCR beta V segments were productive about 87% or about 30% of the time.

In germline, CDR1 is MDHEN, CDR2 SYDVKM. V was clipped by 5 bases and J by 4 bases, with 15 bases between them. This CDR3 is 14 amino acids long. It was with 60 Vbeta and 13 Jbeta primers that the PCR ran. In the authors' workflow: Roughly 83 million unique TCR beta chains, roughly 11 million of them shared, were counted by a later analysis. Sequenced by immunoSEQ multiplex PCR; TCRdb stores in-frame clones only, minus some. The DNA gave D and trimming, while V, J and clone size come from that table. The sample has approximately 190,000 clones; approximately 78% are singletons. A word on this clone: Its specificity is unknown.

This rearrangement joins TRBV28 to TRBJ2-7, with TRBD1 as a possible D gene (5 bases). This receptor was identified in a woman younger than 35 in good health and CMV-seronegative. Sequenced sample: PBMCs. The chain's CDR3 is CASSPRVFRYEQYF. The DNA of the CDR3 is TGTGCCAGCAGTCCCAGGGTTTTTAGATACGAGCAGTACTTC.